The rows below give T cell receptor beta chains drawn from one sample of a study of identical twins. Via MiXCR, TCRdb re-called the 5' RACE reads, giving one row per CDR3 protein. The table shows about 500,000 distinct CDR3 sequences, with roughly an eighth occurring only once. These data were also filed under a second study, of yellow fever vaccine responses in identical twins.

Sequenced material: CD4+ T cells sorted from blood. The receptor source for this set is a woman under 30 in good health. The CDR3 runs from the conserved cysteine through the conserved F or W. The D gene is left open where the match is weak. Part of the rows lack a size; the others show once, few, many or a class for expanded clones.

size,V,D,J,DNA,CDR3
few,TRBV4-1,.,TRBJ2-7,TGCGCCAGCAGCCAAGAGCTAAGCGGACCCTTCTACGAGCAGTACTTC,CASSQELSGPFYEQYF
.,TRBV19,TRBD1,TRBJ2-7,TGTGCCAGTAGTAGACTATCCGGGACAGGAGGTCGATATACCTACGAGCAGTACTTC,CASSRLSGTGGRYTYEQYF
.,TRBV6-4,TRBD2,TRBJ2-2,TGTGCCAGCAGTGAAGGGACTAGCGATACCGGGGAGCTGTTTTTT,CASSEGTSDTGELFF
.,TRBV28,TRBD2,TRBJ2-2,TGTGCCAGCAGTTTCCCGGGACTAGCTCTGGGCGGGGAGCTGTTTTTT,CASSFPGLALGGELFF
many,TRBV7-9,.,TRBJ2-1,TGTGCCAGCAGCCATGGTTTGGGTGAGCAGTTCTTC,CASSHGLGEQFF
few,TRBV28,TRBD2,TRBJ2-3,TGTGCCAGCGTAACGGGACTAGGGTTATCAGATACGCAGTATTTT,CASVTGLGLSDTQYF
many,TRBV6-1,TRBD1,TRBJ1-1,TGTGCCAGCAGCCGACAGGGGTACACTGAAGCTTTCTTT,CASSRQGYTEAFF
.,TRBV20-1,TRBD1,TRBJ1-2,TGCAGTGCTAGCCAAGGGGGCTCTAACTATGGCTACACCTTC,CSASQGGSNYGYTF
few,TRBV15,.,TRBJ2-3,TGTGACACCGATCCAGGGGAGACCACAGATACGCAGTATTTT,CDTDPGETTDTQYF
few,TRBV20-1,TRBD1,TRBJ2-3,TGCAGTGCTGCCACAGGGGGCGGAGATACGCAGTATTTT,CSAATGGGDTQYF
few,TRBV29-1,.,TRBJ2-7,TGCAGCGTTGGGCACGGGGGGCCTAGGGGCGAGCAGTACTTC,CSVGHGGPRGEQYF
many,TRBV29-1,TRBD2,TRBJ2-1,TGCAGCGTTGGGCGGGAGGGAAATGAGCAGTTCTTC,CSVGREGNEQFF
few,TRBV7-8,TRBD2,TRBJ2-1,TGTGCCAGCAGCTCCATAGCGGGAGGCCTCTACAATGAGCAGTTCTTC,CASSSIAGGLYNEQFF
.,TRBV20-1,.,TRBJ2-7,TGCAGTGCTAGAGCTTATCGGGACACCCTAACCTACGAGCAGTACTTC,CSARAYRDTLTYEQYF
many,TRBV28,TRBD1,TRBJ1-6,TGTGCCAGCAGGGACAGGGGCCGCGGCCCCTATAATTCACCCCTCCACTTT,CASRDRGRGPYNSPLHF
many,TRBV12-3/TRBV12-4,.,TRBJ2-3,TGTGCCAGCAGTTTAGCGGAAAATACGCAGTATTTT,CASSLAENTQYF
.,TRBV27,TRBD1,TRBJ2-7,TGTGCCAGCAGTCTCACCGGGACAGGGGCGACCTACGAGCAGTACTTC,CASSLTGTGATYEQYF